Below are 14 T cell receptor beta chains sequenced from a single sample in a study of blood T cell repertoires in COVID-19 (dated by TCRdb to 2018 to 2021). The method was the immunoSEQ multiplex PCR assay. TCRdb retrieved this table from immuneACCESS and kept in-frame rearrangements only. Not all clones are present; in checked studies, unresolved V genes account for under half, and no reason is known for the remainder. This sample comprises roughly 300,000 clones, 65% to 90% of them detected only once. The ten top clones hold less than 4.5% of the sample. Sequencing was performed on PBMCs or T cells enriched from blood (not recorded which). All receptors derive from a man aged 25-45 years who had recovered from COVID-19.

The chain recombines TRBV18 with TRBJ1-1; 8 bases are shared with TRBD1. The CDR3 is 15 residues long. The V gene end was trimmed by 6 bases and the J gene end by 2 bases; junction bases not matched to a gene: 8. The germline V gene encodes CDR1 KGHSH and CDR2 LQKENI. This chain's CDR3 is CASSRGQELNTEAFF. DNA of the CDR3: TGTGCCAGCTCGAGGGGACAGGAGTTAAACACTGAAGCTTTCTTT. Filled out from reference TRBV18 and TRBJ1-1, the complete variable domain reads NAGVMQNPRHLVRRRGQEARLRCSPMKGHSHVYWYRQLPEEGLKFMVYLQKENIIDESGMPKERFSAEFPKEGPSILRIQQVVRGDSAAYFCASSRGQELNTEAFFGQGTRLTVV.

This clone was observed once. V and J are TRBV6-6 and TRBJ1-5; TRBD1 matches at 8 bases. There are 16 residues in the CDR3. V lost 0 bases, J lost 5 bases, and 6 bases stayed unmatched. Germline assignment: CDR1 MNHNY and CDR2 SVGAGI (reference sequence). The CDR3 DNA reads as TGTGCCAGCAGTTACTCCGAGGGGACAGGAGATCAGCCCCAGCATTTT. It translates to CASSYSEGTGDQPQHF.

V usage is TRBV5-6 and J usage is TRBJ2-3; TRBD1 agrees at 7 bases. V shed 4 bases, J shed 4 bases, and the junction held 9 bases outside the gene matches. Per germline, CDR1 SGHDT and CDR2 YYEEEE. The CDR3 consists of 15 residues. The CDR3 spells CASSRDRNTPDTQYF. The CDR3 DNA reads as TGTGCCAGCAGCCGGGACAGAAACACGCCAGATACGCAGTATTTT.

The V and J genes are TRBV6-5 and TRBJ2-1, with D maybe TRBD1 (6 bases). V lost 3 bases, J lost 8 bases, and 14 bases lay in between. There are 14 residues in the CDR3. Per germline, CDR1 MNHEY and CDR2 SVGAGI. The CDR3 DNA reads TGTGCCAGCAGTTATGAGGGGGTGATGGATGAGCAGTTCTTC. Translating gives CASSYEGVMDEQFF.

This sequence joins TRBV18 and TRBJ2-5; tentatively, D is TRBD1 (6 bases). This CDR3 has 15 residues. Per germline, CDR1 KGHSH and CDR2 LQKENI. The V end was cut by 0 bases, the J end by 2 bases, with 10 bases between. CDR3 protein: CASSPPSRGQETQYF. As DNA, the CDR3 is TGTGCCAGCTCACCACCGTCTAGGGGGCAAGAGACCCAGTACTTC.

The J gene is TRBJ2-3, the V gene TRBV21-1; the listed D gene, TRBD2, was not tested against the DNA. TRBV21-1 is assigned pseudogene status. The CDR3 runs to 18 residues. CDR3 amino acids: CASTISYGGSRGTDTQYF. The CDR3 DNA reads TGTGCCAGCACCATATCTTATGGCGGGAGTAGGGGCACAGATACGCAGTATTTT.

This rearrangement joins TRBV6-1 to TRBJ2-7, with 11 bases that match TRBD2. V dropped 4 bases and J dropped 4; count of bases not matched to a gene: 9. This CDR3 region has 16 residues. CDR1 is MNHNS, CDR2 SASEGT, per germline. The CDR3 region has the DNA TGTGCCAGCAGTGGCGGCGGGACTAGCGGACCGTACGAGCAGTACTTC. It translates to CASSGGGTSGPYEQYF.

This sequence joins TRBV30 and TRBJ1-2, with D possibly matching TRBD1 (6 bases). Trimming took off 1 base at V and 4 bases at J, with 10 bases between the two ends. Germline assignment: CDR1 GTSNPN and CDR2 SVGIG (reference sequence). The CDR3 consists of 13 residues. DNA for the CDR3: TGTGCCTGGAGTGCCGGACAGATCTATGGCTACACCTTC. The encoded protein is CAWSAGQIYGYTF. The full variable domain, completed using reference TRBV30 and TRBJ1-2, is SQTIHQWPATLVQPVGSPLSLECTVEGTSNPNLYWYRQAAGRGLQLLFYSVGIGQISSEVPQNLSASRPQDRQFILSSKKLLLSDSGFYLCAWSAGQIYGYTFGSGTRLTVV.

This clone was observed a handful of times. One junction end disagrees with the germline gene, perhaps due to a read error. V gene TRBV5-1 combines with J gene TRBJ1-5; possible D gene TRBD1, 5 bases. CDR1 and CDR2 from the germline V gene are SGHRS and YFSETQ. The CDR3 is made up of 14 amino acids. CDR3 amino acids: CASRLDTSNQPQHF. CDR3 nucleotides: TGCGCCAGCAGGTTGGACACGAGCAATCAGCCCCAGCATTTT.

CDR3 sequence: CASSGRVGTGNYEQYF. The CDR3 DNA sequence: TGTGCCAGCAGCGGACGAGTCGGGACAGGGAACTACGAGCAGTACTTC. The V call is TRBV11-3, the J call TRBJ2-7; 9 bases map to TRBD1. This CDR3 region has 16 residues. Germline values: CDR1 SGHNT, CDR2 YENEEA. J gave up 3 bases and V 5 bases, and 11 bases lay outside the gene matches. The variable domain in full, completed from reference TRBV11-3 and TRBJ2-7, reads EAGVVQSPRYKIIEKKQPVAFWCNPISGHNTLYWYLQNLGQGPELLIRYENEEAVDDSQLPKDRFSAERLKGVDSTLKIQPAELGDSAVYLCASSGRVGTGNYEQYFGPGTRLTVT.

This chain uses TRBV3-1 (or the pseudogene TRBV3-2) with TRBJ1-2, with D perhaps TRBD1 (5 bases). The CDR3 length is 16 residues. From germline, CDR1 is LGHDT and CDR2 YNNKEL (reference sequence). With 0 bases removed from V and 1 base from J, the gap between germline ends came to 12 bases. The CDR3 region has the DNA TGTGCCAGCAGCCAAGACTTAGGGGCCCTTAACTATGGCTACACCTTC. As protein: CASSQDLGALNYGYTF.

The V call is TRBV5-5, the J call TRBJ2-1; 10 bases are shared with TRBD2. From germline, CDR1 is SGHKS and CDR2 YYEKEE (reference sequence). The V and J ends lost 0 bases and 3 bases, in that order; junction bases with no gene match: 0. CDR3 length: 15 residues. The CDR3 reads CASSLGLAGYNEQFF. The CDR3 region has the DNA TGTGCCAGCAGCTTGGGACTAGCGGGCTACAATGAGCAGTTCTTC.

The chain links TRBV5-6 to TRBJ2-1; 9 bases line up with TRBD2. The ends lost 2 bases at V and 3 bases at J; junction bases unmatched: 6. Germline V CDR1 and CDR2: SGHDT, YYEEEE. The CDR3 contains 16 residues. CDR3 sequence (DNA): TGTGCCAGCAGCTTTCTGGGCGGGAGGGGCTACAATGAGCAGTTCTTC. This codes for CASSFLGGRGYNEQFF.

The gene calls are TRBV6-1 and TRBJ2-7; 8 nucleotides agree with TRBD1. This CDR3 region has 16 residues. CDR1 is MNHNS and CDR2 is SASEGT in the germline V gene. V shed 4 bases, J shed 0 bases, and the junction held 8 bases outside the gene matches. The CDR3 spells CASSARTGYISYEQYF. CDR3 bases: TGTGCCAGCAGTGCTCGGACAGGGTATATCTCCTACGAGCAGTACTTC.